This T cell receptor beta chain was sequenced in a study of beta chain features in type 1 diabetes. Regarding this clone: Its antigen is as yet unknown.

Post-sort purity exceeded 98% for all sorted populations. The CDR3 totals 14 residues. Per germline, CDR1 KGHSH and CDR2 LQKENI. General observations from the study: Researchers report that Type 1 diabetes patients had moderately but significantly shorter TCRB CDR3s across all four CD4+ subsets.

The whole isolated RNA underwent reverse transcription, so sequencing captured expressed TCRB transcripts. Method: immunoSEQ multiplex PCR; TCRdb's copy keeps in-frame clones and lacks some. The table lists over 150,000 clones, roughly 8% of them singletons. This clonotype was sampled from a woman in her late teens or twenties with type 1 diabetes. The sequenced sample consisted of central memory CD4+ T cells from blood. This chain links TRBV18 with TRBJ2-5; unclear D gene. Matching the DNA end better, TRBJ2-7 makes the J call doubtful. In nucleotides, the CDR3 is TGTGCCAGCTCACCCCCAGGTCTCTCCTACGAGCAGTACTTC. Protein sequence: CASSPPGLSYEQYF.